This T cell receptor beta chain emerged from a study of breast tumors, draining lymph nodes, adjacent tissues. V was cut by 1 base and J by 0 bases, with 11 bases left in between. The V gene's germline CDR1 is SEHNR and CDR2 FQNEAQ (reference sequence). The CDR3 spans 16 residues. Axillary draining lymph nodes of breast cancer patients supplied the node samples. Via MiXCR, TCRdb re-called the multiplex PCR reads, giving one row per CDR3 protein. The table includes tens of thousands of distinct CDR3 sequences, approximately 31% detected once. General observations from the study: Compared with basal-like, luminal-like tumors shared significantly more repertoire with nontumor tissue.

This clonotype was recorded at least ten times. Antigen: not known. Sequencing used axillary lymph node tissue. The receptor comes from a female donor with breast cancer. Some clones in this sample may be carry-over from other donors' samples. The chain is built from TRBV7-9 and TRBJ2-3; D not resolved. The CDR3 here is CASSLDSPFSTDTQYF. The CDR3 DNA reads as TGTGCCAGCAGCTTAGACTCCCCTTTTAGCACAGATACGCAGTATTTT.